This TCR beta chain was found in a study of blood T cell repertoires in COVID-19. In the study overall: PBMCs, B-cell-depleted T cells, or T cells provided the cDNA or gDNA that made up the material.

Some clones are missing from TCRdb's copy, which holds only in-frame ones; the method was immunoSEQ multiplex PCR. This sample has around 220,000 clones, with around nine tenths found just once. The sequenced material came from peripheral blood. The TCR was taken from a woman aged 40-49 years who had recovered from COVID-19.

CDR3 sequence: CASSYLIGEDYGYTF. CDR3 DNA sequence: TGTGCCAGCAGTTATCTAATAGGGGAGGACTATGGCTACACCTTC. The V gene is TRBV6-8, the J gene TRBJ1-2; TRBD1 is a possible D gene (5 bases). Germline V CDR1 and CDR2: MNHGY, SAAAGT. This CDR3 region has 15 residues. Trimming stripped 3 bases from V and 3 bases from J, with 14 bases between.